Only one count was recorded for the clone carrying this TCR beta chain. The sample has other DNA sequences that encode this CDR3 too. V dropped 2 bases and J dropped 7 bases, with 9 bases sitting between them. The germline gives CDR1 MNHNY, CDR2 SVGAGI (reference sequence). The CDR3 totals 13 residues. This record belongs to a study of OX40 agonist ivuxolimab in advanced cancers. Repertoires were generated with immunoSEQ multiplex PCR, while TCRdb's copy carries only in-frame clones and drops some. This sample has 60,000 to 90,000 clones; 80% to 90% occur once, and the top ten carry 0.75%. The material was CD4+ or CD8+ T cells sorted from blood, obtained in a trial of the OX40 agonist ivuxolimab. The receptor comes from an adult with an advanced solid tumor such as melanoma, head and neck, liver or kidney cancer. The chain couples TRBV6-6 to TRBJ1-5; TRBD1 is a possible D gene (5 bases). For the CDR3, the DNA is TGTGCCAGCAGTTACCGGGGGGGGCAGCCCCAGCATTTT. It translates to CASSYRGGQPQHF.